This TCR beta chain stems from a study of CD39 and CD103 CD8 tumor-infiltrating T cells. At the level of the study: Shown patients: HPV-positive HNSCC, HPV-negative HNSCC, ovarian cancer, melanoma.

For this clone: The antigen is not known. Other DNA sequences in the same sample also yield this CDR3.

Repertoires were generated with immunoSEQ multiplex PCR, while TCRdb's copy carries only in-frame clones and drops some. The data show about 3,500 clones, with approximately 63% seen just once and approximately 24% held by the top ten. Regarding the study as a whole: DN TIL clonotypes largely overlapped peripheral memory CD8 repertoires, unlike DP.

Patients were not receiving therapy at sample collection. This receptor was identified in a human donor with head and neck squamous cell carcinoma. What was sequenced was CD39- CD103- CD8+ T cells sorted from the tumor. Subset: CD103-CD39- double-negative CD45RA- CD8 T cells.

In DNA form, the CDR3 reads TGTGCCATCAGTGAAAAGCGGGGGGAAAGCTACAATGAGCAGTTCTTC. It specifies CAISEKRGESYNEQFF. This sequence joins TRBV10-3 and TRBJ2-1, with 9 bases fitting TRBD2. The CDR3 totals 16 residues. The V segment lost 3 bases and the J segment 3 bases; nucleotides outside the gene matches: 6. Germline lookup yields CDR1 ENHRY and CDR2 SYGVKD.